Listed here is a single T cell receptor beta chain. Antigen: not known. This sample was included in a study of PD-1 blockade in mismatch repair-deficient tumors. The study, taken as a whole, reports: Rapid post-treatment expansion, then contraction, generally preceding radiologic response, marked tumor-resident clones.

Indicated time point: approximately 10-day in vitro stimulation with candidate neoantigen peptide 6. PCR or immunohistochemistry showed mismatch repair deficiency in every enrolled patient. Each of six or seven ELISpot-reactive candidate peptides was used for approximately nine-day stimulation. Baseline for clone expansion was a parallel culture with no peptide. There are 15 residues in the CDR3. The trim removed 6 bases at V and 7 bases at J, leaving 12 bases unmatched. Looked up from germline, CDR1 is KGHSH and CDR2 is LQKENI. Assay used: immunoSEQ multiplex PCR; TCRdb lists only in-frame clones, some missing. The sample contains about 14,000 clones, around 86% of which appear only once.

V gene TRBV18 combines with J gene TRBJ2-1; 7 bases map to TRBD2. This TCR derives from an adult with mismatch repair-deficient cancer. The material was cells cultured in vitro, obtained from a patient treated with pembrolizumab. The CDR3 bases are TGTGCCAGCTCGGGGGGAGGGACCCCACGGAATGAGCAGTTCTTC. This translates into CASSGGGTPRNEQFF.